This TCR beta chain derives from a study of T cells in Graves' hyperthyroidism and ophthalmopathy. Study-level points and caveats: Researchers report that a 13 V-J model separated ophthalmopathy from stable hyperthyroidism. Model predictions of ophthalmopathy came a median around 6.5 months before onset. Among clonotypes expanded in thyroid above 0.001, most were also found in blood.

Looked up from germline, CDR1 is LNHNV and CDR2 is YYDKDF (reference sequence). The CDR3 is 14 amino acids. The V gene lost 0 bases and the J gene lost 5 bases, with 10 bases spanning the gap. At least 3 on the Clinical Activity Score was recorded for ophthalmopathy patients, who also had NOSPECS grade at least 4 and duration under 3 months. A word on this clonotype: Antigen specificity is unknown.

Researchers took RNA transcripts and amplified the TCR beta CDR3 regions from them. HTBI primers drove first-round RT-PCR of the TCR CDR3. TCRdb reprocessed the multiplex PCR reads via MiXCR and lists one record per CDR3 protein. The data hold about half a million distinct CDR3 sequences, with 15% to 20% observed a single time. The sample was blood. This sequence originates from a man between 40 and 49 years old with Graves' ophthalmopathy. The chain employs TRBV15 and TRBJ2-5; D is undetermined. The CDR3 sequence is CATSRELGRETQYF. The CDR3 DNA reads TGTGCCACCAGCAGAGAGTTGGGTCGGGAGACCCAGTACTTC.